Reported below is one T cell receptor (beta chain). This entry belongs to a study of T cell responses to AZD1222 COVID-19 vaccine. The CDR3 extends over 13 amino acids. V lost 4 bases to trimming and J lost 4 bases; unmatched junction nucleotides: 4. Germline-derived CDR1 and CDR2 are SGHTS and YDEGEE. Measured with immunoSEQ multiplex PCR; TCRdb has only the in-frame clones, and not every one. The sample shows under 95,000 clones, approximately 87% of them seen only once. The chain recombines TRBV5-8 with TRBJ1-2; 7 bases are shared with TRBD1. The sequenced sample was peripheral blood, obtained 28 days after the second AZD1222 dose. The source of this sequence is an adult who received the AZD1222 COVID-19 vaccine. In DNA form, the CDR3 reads TGTGCCAGCAGCCGCGGGACAGCCTATGGCTACACCTTC. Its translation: CASSRGTAYGYTF.